The 29 T cell receptor beta chains below all came from one sample that was sequenced in a study of a mutant IDH1 vaccine in newly diagnosed glioma. TCRdb's table, derived via immunoSEQ multiplex PCR, lists solely in-frame clones and lacks some. The table shows around 53,000 clones, with 86% occurring only once. Time point here: baseline, week 1 (first vaccination visit). Treatment noted: pre-vaccination baseline after standard-of-care therapy. The starting material was PBMCs, obtained from a glioma patient treated with radiotherapy, temozolomide or both. The receptors were sampled from a middle-aged man with glioma.

J is TRBJ1-2 and V is TRBV7-2; TRBD1 aligns across 9 bases. Trimming at V came to 2 bases and at J to 1 base, leaving 2 bases not matched to a gene. The CDR3 has 15 amino acids. CDR1 is SGHTA, CDR2 FQGNSA, per germline. The CDR3 DNA follows: TGTGCCAGCAGCTTAACAGGGGGCTTTAACTATGGCTACACCTTC. Translating gives CASSLTGGFNYGYTF.

This clone was seen once. The gene calls are TRBV5-6 and TRBJ2-7, with a tentative D call TRBD2 (5 bases). Deletions cut 0 bases from V and 2 bases from J, with 9 bases between. From germline, CDR1 is SGHDT and CDR2 YYEEEE. The CDR3 runs to 14 residues. The CDR3 coding sequence is TGTGCCAGCAGCTTGGGAGGGATTACCTACGAGCAGTACTTC. It yields the protein CASSLGGITYEQYF. Together with reference TRBV5-6 and TRBJ2-7, the CDR3 gives the full variable domain: DAGVTQSPTHLIKTRGQQVTLRCSPKSGHDTVSWYQQALGQGPQFIFQYYEEEERQRGNFPDRFSGHQFPNYSSELNVNALLLGDSALYLCASSLGGITYEQYFGPGTRLTVT.

CDR3 bases: TGTGCCAGCAGCTTCGTCTTCACCGGGGAGCTGTTTTTT. This encodes CASSFVFTGELFF. The chain couples TRBV7-9 to TRBJ2-2; D call uncertain. V dropped 3 bases and J dropped 4 bases, with 6 bases sitting between them. This CDR3 region has 13 residues. Germline V gene sequence: CDR1 SEHNR, CDR2 FQNEAQ (reference sequence).

The CDR3 region has the DNA TGTGCCAGCAACCCCCGATCGGGAGGGCCAAGCGGGGAGCTGTTTTTT. Translated: CASNPRSGGPSGELFF. The chain employs TRBV2 and TRBJ2-2; 8 positions agree with TRBD2. With V trimmed by 7 bases and J by 7 bases, 14 bases remained unmatched. The germline CDR1 and CDR2 sequences are SNHLY and FYNNEI. The CDR3 totals 16 residues.

This clone was detected only once. The V and J genes are TRBV11-3 and TRBJ1-5; D is undetermined. This CDR3 contains 15 residues. CDR1 is SGHNT, CDR2 YENEEA, per germline. The V end lost 3 bases, the J end lost 4 bases, and 13 bases lay between the germline ends. CDR3 amino acids: CASSFDSFLNQPQHF. The CDR3 DNA reads as TGTGCCAGCAGCTTCGATTCATTTTTAAATCAGCCCCAGCATTTT.

The genes are TRBV7-6 and TRBJ1-3, with D unclear. Germline V CDR1 and CDR2: SGHVS, FNYEAQ. This CDR3 contains 15 residues. V shed 3 bases and J shed 0 bases, with 9 bases lying between them. In nucleotides, the CDR3 is TGTGCCAGCAGCTTTGGGGTTAACTCTGGAAACACCATATATTTT. It codes for CASSFGVNSGNTIYF.

The chain uses TRBV7-6 and TRBJ2-1; 11 nucleotides line up with TRBD1. The germline CDR1 and CDR2 sequences are SGHVS and FNYEAQ. This CDR3 spans 14 amino acids. Trimming cost V 5 bases and J 7 bases; bases outside gene matches: 4. The CDR3 protein is CASSIGQGANEQFF. Here the CDR3 DNA reads TGTGCCAGCAGCATCGGACAGGGGGCTAATGAGCAGTTCTTC.

V is TRBV6-1 and J is TRBJ1-5; the D is unclear. This CDR3 spans 14 amino acids. Germline V gives CDR1 MNHNS, CDR2 SASEGT. V lost 0 bases and J lost 2, with 5 bases in between. CDR3 region: CASSEAQGNQPQHF. The CDR3 DNA reads as TGTGCCAGCAGTGAAGCGCAGGGCAATCAGCCCCAGCATTTT.

The chain has TRBV15 and TRBJ2-5; TRBD2 aligns across 7 bases. With 5 bases clipped from V and 5 bases from J, the junction kept 11 bases outside the gene matches. This CDR3 is built from 15 residues. Germline values: CDR1 LNHNV, CDR2 YYDKDF (reference sequence). This CDR3 is CATSVQREVVETQYF. The CDR3 bases are TGTGCCACCAGCGTGCAACGGGAGGTCGTGGAGACCCAGTACTTC.

The gene calls are TRBV7-8 and TRBJ1-1; TRBD1 matches at 7 bases. The J segment lost 0 bases and the V segment lost 5 bases, leaving 9 bases of the junction unmatched. The CDR3 contains 16 residues. Germline V gene data show CDR1 as SGHVS and CDR2 as FQNEAQ. Here the CDR3 reads CASSVRQGALNTEAFF. DNA of the CDR3: TGTGCCAGCAGCGTTAGACAGGGTGCATTGAACACTGAAGCTTTCTTT.

This sequence joins TRBV6-6 and TRBJ1-4, with D possibly being TRBD1 (5 bases). CDR1 is MNHNY, CDR2 SVGAGI, per germline (reference sequence). The V gene lost 5 bases and the J gene lost 3 bases, with 10 bases spanning the gap. The length of the CDR3 is 14 residues. For the CDR3, the DNA is TGTGCCAGCAGTCAGGGCAGTCCTAATGAAAAACTGTTTTTT. This encodes CASSQGSPNEKLFF.

The chain is built from TRBV5-6 and TRBJ2-7; perhaps D is TRBD1 or TRBD2 (6 bases each). Trimming pared 5 bases from V and 2 bases from J, leaving 14 bases between. CDR1 is SGHDT and CDR2 is YYEEEE in the germline V gene. CDR3 length equals 14 residues. This CDR3 reads CASRYGGPTYEQYF. The CDR3 DNA reads TGTGCCAGCAGATATGGGGGGCCGACCTACGAGCAGTACTTC.

The chain uses TRBV27 and TRBJ1-4; D is possibly TRBD1 (6 bases). Trimming shortened V by 2 bases and J by 8 bases, and 15 bases separated the two germline ends. In germline, CDR1 is MNHEY, CDR2 SMNVEV (reference sequence). The CDR3 extends over 15 amino acids. In DNA form, the CDR3 reads TGTGCCAGCAGTTTAGGTAACAGGGTCGGCGAAAAACTGTTTTTT. It translates to CASSLGNRVGEKLFF.

The genes are TRBV19 and TRBJ2-5; 7 bases align to TRBD2. The V gene's germline CDR1 is LNHDA and CDR2 SQIVND (reference sequence). The CDR3 has 15 amino acids. The V gene end was trimmed by 3 bases and the J gene end by 3 bases; junction bases not matched to a gene: 7. CDR3: CASSIISGPKETQYF. The CDR3 DNA reads as TGTGCCAGTAGTATTATTAGCGGGCCAAAAGAGACCCAGTACTTC.

The J gene is TRBJ2-3, the V gene TRBV11-2, with D perhaps TRBD2 (6 bases). The V end was cut by 4 bases, the J end by 0 bases, with 20 bases between. This CDR3 comprises 18 residues. Germline V gene lookup returns CDR1 SGHAT and CDR2 FQNNGV. CDR3 sequence: CASSSAEGRGPSTDTQYF. CDR3 DNA: TGTGCCAGCAGCTCCGCGGAGGGACGGGGTCCTAGCACAGATACGCAGTATTTT.

The genes are TRBV18 and TRBJ1-1, with D perhaps matching TRBD1 (6 bases). CDR3 size: 13 residues. Trimming left V 3 bases short and J 6 bases short, with 11 bases between. The germline V gene has CDR1 KGHSH and CDR2 LQKENI. CDR3 nucleotide sequence: TGTGCCAGCTCACCCAGGGGAGGAGCTGAAGCTTTCTTT. Translation gives CASSPRGGAEAFF. The entire variable domain, with the rest obtained from reference TRBV18 and TRBJ1-1, is as follows: NAGVMQNPRHLVRRRGQEARLRCSPMKGHSHVYWYRQLPEEGLKFMVYLQKENIIDESGMPKERFSAEFPKEGPSILRIQQVVRGDSAAYFCASSPRGGAEAFFGQGTRLTVV.

The genes are TRBV6-5 and TRBJ2-2; 7 positions match TRBD1. The CDR3 spans 14 residues. V lost 6 bases, J lost 5 bases, and 6 bases stayed unmatched. Per germline, CDR1 MNHEY and CDR2 SVGAGI. The CDR3 loop reads CASRMTGFTGELFF. The CDR3 DNA follows: TGTGCCAGCAGAATGACAGGGTTTACCGGGGAGCTGTTTTTT.

This chain connects TRBV25-1 to TRBJ2-1; D is ambiguous. The germline V gene has CDR1 MGHDK and CDR2 SYGVNS. The CDR3 is 13 amino acids. V lost 5 bases and J 4 bases, leaving 9 bases between the germline ends. CDR3 in amino acids: CASSRHSYNEQFF. The CDR3 region has the DNA TGTGCCAGCAGTAGGCACAGTTACAATGAGCAGTTCTTC.

The rearrangement uses TRBV9 and TRBJ2-3, with 10 bases lining up with TRBD2. The CDR3 extends over 19 amino acids. V lost 1 base and J lost 3; bases outside the gene matches: 14. Per germline, CDR1 SGDLS and CDR2 YYNGEE. CDR3 sequence (DNA): TGTGCCAGCAGCGTATACCCTAGCGGGAGCTTGGGATATACAGATACGCAGTATTTT. It codes for CASSVYPSGSLGYTDTQYF.

This chain connects TRBV4-1 to TRBJ2-7; 7 nucleotides agree with TRBD2. Germline loops: CDR1 MGHRA, CDR2 YSYEKL. The V segment lost 1 base and the J segment 6 bases; nucleotides outside the gene matches: 9. CDR3 length equals 15 residues. The CDR3 sequence is CASSQVTRLAGEQYF. The CDR3 nucleotides read TGCGCCAGCAGCCAAGTGACGAGACTAGCTGGCGAGCAGTACTTC.

V and J are TRBV7-8 and TRBJ2-7, with TRBD2 identical over 7 bases. Germline trimming cut 1 base from V and 2 bases from J; bases unmatched to any gene: 8. Germline V gene sequence: CDR1 SGHVS, CDR2 FQNEAQ. The CDR3 is made up of 16 amino acids. In DNA, the CDR3 is TGTGCCAGCAGCTTAGTTCGGTCTAGCGGAACCTACGAGCAGTACTTC. Translating it yields CASSLVRSSGTYEQYF.

The chain is built from TRBV6-1 and TRBJ1-1; TRBD1 agrees at 9 bases. V gave up 5 bases and J gave up 5 bases; unmatched junction bases: 6. This CDR3 is built from 14 residues. Germline V gives CDR1 MNHNS, CDR2 SASEGT. CDR3 region: CASSRTGTGTEAFF. The CDR3 coding sequence is TGTGCCAGCAGTCGAACCGGGACAGGGACTGAAGCTTTCTTT.

This chain links TRBV10-2 with TRBJ2-3; a possible D gene is TRBD2 (6 bases). This CDR3 spans 16 amino acids. The germline V and J ends were trimmed by 10 bases and 3 bases, with 23 bases remaining between them. Germline V CDR1 and CDR2: WSHSY, SAAADI. The CDR3 nucleotides read TGCGCCACCATTGGGGGACCGGGACTTAGGACAGATACGCAGTATTTT. Protein product: CATIGGPGLRTDTQYF.

This clone was observed a handful of times. This chain connects TRBV10-3 to TRBJ1-2; 8 positions agree with TRBD1. After removal of 6 bases from V and 0 bases from J, the junction contained 6 bases not matched to a gene. The CDR3 is 15 amino acids. Germline V gene data show CDR1 as ENHRY and CDR2 as SYGVKD. CDR3 bases: TGTGCCATCAGCGAACAGGGGGGAGCTAACTATGGCTACACCTTC. This sequence encodes CAISEQGGANYGYTF.

The rearrangement joins TRBV7-2 to TRBJ2-1, with 9 nucleotides matching TRBD1. This CDR3 is 13 amino acids long. With V trimmed by 8 bases and J by 6 bases, 5 bases remained unmatched. Germline CDR1 reads SGHTA; CDR2 reads FQGNSA. CDR3 sequence: CASARDRVNEQFF. As DNA, the CDR3 is TGTGCCAGCGCCCGGGACAGGGTCAATGAGCAGTTCTTC.

The CDR3 DNA reads as TGTGCCAGCAGTTTTCTCGACGGATTGCCAAGCTCTGGGGCCAACGTCCTGACTTTC. It yields the protein CASSFLDGLPSSGANVLTF. This chain links TRBV5-8 with TRBJ2-6; D uncertain. This CDR3 has 19 amino acids. Germline V gene lookup returns CDR1 SGHTS and CDR2 YDEGEE. The germline V and J ends were trimmed by 5 bases and 0 bases, with 21 bases remaining between them.

This chain uses TRBV6-1 with TRBJ1-5, with D possibly TRBD1 on 5 matching bases. V was cut by 5 bases and J by 0 bases, with 11 bases left in between. The V gene's germline CDR1 is MNHNS and CDR2 SASEGT. The CDR3 extends over 15 amino acids. DNA for the CDR3: TGTGCCAGCAGTCTCAGGGTTGATAGCAATCAGCCCCAGCATTTT. Residues: CASSLRVDSNQPQHF.

The chain couples TRBV5-1 to TRBJ2-3; D not resolved. The V and J ends lost 0 bases and 6 bases respectively, with 8 bases between them. This CDR3 contains 13 residues. Germline CDR1 reads SGHRS; CDR2 reads YFSETQ. The CDR3 coding sequence is TGCGCCAGCAGCTTGGAGTATAAGGATACGCAGTATTTT. Protein product: CASSLEYKDTQYF.

CDR3 region: CASSRLGQPQHF. The CDR3 nucleotides are TGTGCCAGCAGCCGGTTAGGACAGCCCCAGCATTTT. The chain has TRBV5-6 and TRBJ1-5; D ambiguous. Trimming took off 4 bases at V and 7 bases at J, with 9 bases between the two ends. The CDR3 consists of 12 residues. Germline values: CDR1 SGHDT, CDR2 YYEEEE.